This TCR beta chain was retrieved from a study of blood T cell repertoires in COVID-19. On the study more broadly: Sources were T cells, B-cell-depleted T cells, or PBMCs; the material itself was cDNA or gDNA.

V trimming: 8 bases; J trimming: 3 bases; junction bases outside the gene matches: 11. The germline V gene has CDR1 MNHEY and CDR2 SMNVEV (reference sequence). The CDR3 has 15 amino acids. Per the study methods: Amplifying reference gene primers gave estimates of nucleated cell counts. The table came from immunoSEQ multiplex PCR; TCRdb's copy has only in-frame clones and leaves some out. For V, J and clone size, that table is used; D and trimming come from the DNA. Here the sample spans roughly 260,000 clones, about four fifths being singletons. Sequenced sample: peripheral blood. This TCR derives from a woman aged 70-85 years with acute or convalescent COVID-19. The rearrangement links TRBV27 to TRBJ2-3, with TRBD1 identical over 7 bases. The CDR3 bases are TGTGCCAGCGGTCTACAACCACAGGGGACAGATACGCAGTATTTT. Translation gives CASGLQPQGTDTQYF.